These 26 T cell receptor beta chains share one sample of origin, sequenced in a study of response to subunit inactivated influenza vaccine. TCRdb redid the calling of the RT-PCR reads with MiXCR, one entry per CDR3 protein. Among about 700,000 distinct CDR3 sequences listed, 15% to 19% were seen once. Sequences were derived from PBMCs from blood, sampled 11 to 12 days after vaccination. The receptors stem from a man aged 50 to 59 who received an inactivated influenza vaccine.

The CDR3, as DNA: TGTGCCAGCAACTCTTTCGGCGCTCCTAATTCACCCCTCCACTTT. It translates to CASNSFGAPNSPLHF. V is TRBV5-5 and J is TRBJ1-6; D unclear. The CDR3 extends over 15 amino acids. CDR1 is SGHKS, CDR2 YYEKEE, per germline (reference sequence). Deletions cut 6 bases from V and 6 bases from J, with 16 bases between.

This clonotype has only a few counts. The chain has TRBV5-1 and TRBJ2-2, with 8 bases fitting TRBD2. Germline V gives CDR1 SGHRS, CDR2 YFSETQ. The length of the CDR3 is 15 residues. With V trimmed by 4 bases and J by 0 bases, 2 bases remained unmatched. CDR3 residues: CASSRAGANTGELFF. CDR3 in DNA: TGCGCCAGCAGCCGAGCGGGAGCGAACACCGGGGAGCTGTTTTTT.

This clonotype appeared many times. J is TRBJ1-1 and V is TRBV14; 7 bases fit TRBD1. Germline CDR1 is SGHDN and CDR2 is FVKESK. After removal of 4 bases from V and 1 base from J, the junction contained 9 bases not matched to a gene. The CDR3 runs to 16 residues. The CDR3 nucleotides are TGTGCCAGCAGCCGAGTATTAGGGACAGCGAACACTGAAGCTTTCTTT. It codes for CASSRVLGTANTEAFF.

This clonotype was recorded a few times. V gene TRBV20-1 combines with J gene TRBJ1-4, with 7 bases aligning to TRBD1. Germline V gene data show CDR1 as DFQATT and CDR2 as SNEGSKA (reference sequence). Trimming at V came to 6 bases and at J to 8 bases, leaving 12 bases not matched to a gene. This CDR3 is built from 14 residues. The CDR3 nucleotides are TGCAGTGCGCCCCGACAGGGTTCAGGGGAAAAACTGTTTTTT. The encoded protein is CSAPRQGSGEKLFF.

The rearrangement joins TRBV3-1 to TRBJ2-2, with D unresolved. V was cut by 0 bases and J by 0 bases, with 11 bases left in between. The germline CDR1 and CDR2 sequences are LGHDT and YNNKEL (reference sequence). The CDR3 spans 17 residues. Here the CDR3 DNA reads TGTGCCAGCAGCCAAGAAGTGGGCAGAGCGAACACCGGGGAGCTGTTTTTT. Translation gives CASSQEVGRANTGELFF.

The chain recombines TRBV28 with TRBJ2-3, with a possible D match to TRBD1 (6 bases). The CDR3 consists of 14 residues. Germline CDR1 and CDR2: MDHEN and SYDVKM. Trimming pared 6 bases from V and 2 bases from J, leaving 12 bases between. The CDR3 bases are TGTGCCAGCAGGGTAACAGGGATCACAGATACGCAGTATTTT. It is translated as CASRVTGITDTQYF.

This clonotype was seen a handful of times. V usage is TRBV5-1 and J usage is TRBJ2-7; a possible D gene is TRBD1 (6 bases). Trimming pared 4 bases from V and 3 bases from J, leaving 14 bases between. The CDR3 has 14 amino acids. The V gene's germline CDR1 is SGHRS and CDR2 YFSETQ. The CDR3 spells CASSPDRISYEQYF. The DNA for the CDR3 is TGCGCCAGCAGCCCAGACAGGATCAGCTACGAGCAGTACTTC.

This clonotype was detected only a few times. The CDR3 DNA follows: TGCGCCAGCAGCTTGCAGGGTACGGGACAGCCCCAGCATTTT. It translates to CASSLQGTGQPQHF. The rearrangement uses TRBV5-1 and TRBJ1-5, with D perhaps TRBD1 (5 bases). Germline CDR1 is SGHRS and CDR2 is YFSETQ. This CDR3 is built from 14 residues. V was trimmed by 1 base and J by 7 bases, leaving 12 bases between them.

This clonotype was recorded a few times. V gene TRBV28 combines with J gene TRBJ2-1, with D perhaps TRBD2 (6 bases). From germline, CDR1 is MDHEN and CDR2 SYDVKM. The CDR3 covers 15 residues. Trimming left V 6 bases short and J 5 bases short, with 17 bases between. The CDR3 reads CASSSTSRANNEQFF. The CDR3 DNA reads as TGTGCCAGCAGCTCTACTAGCAGGGCAAACAATGAGCAGTTCTTC.

This clonotype was seen a few times. The chain carries TRBV20-1 and TRBJ2-3; D gene uncertain. The length of the CDR3 is 15 residues. The germline V and J ends were trimmed by 0 bases and 4 bases, with 14 bases remaining between them. Germline V CDR1 and CDR2: DFQATT, SNEGSKA (reference sequence). This CDR3 is CSARDPLARADTQYF. CDR3 bases: TGCAGTGCTAGAGACCCCTTGGCTAGGGCAGATACGCAGTATTTT.

The chain joins TRBV5-1 to TRBJ1-2, with D hard to call. V was trimmed by 2 bases and J by 0 bases, leaving 11 bases between them. The CDR3 length is 15 residues. From germline, CDR1 is SGHRS and CDR2 YFSETQ. Here the CDR3 DNA reads TGCGCCAGCAGCTTATTGACGGAAGCTAACTATGGCTACACCTTC. As protein: CASSLLTEANYGYTF.

A note on this clonotype: The junction and the germline gene differ at one end; a read error may be behind it. The chain is built from TRBV7-2 and TRBJ2-7; the match to TRBD1 covers 8 bases. Germline V CDR1 and CDR2: SGHTA, FQGNSA. The CDR3 is 12 amino acids. CDR3 in amino acids: CASSGRDRLVHF. The CDR3 nucleotides read TGTGCCAGCAGCGGTCGGGACAGGCTGGTTCACTTC.

The V gene is TRBV12-3 or TRBV12-4, the J gene TRBJ2-5; D may match TRBD1 or TRBD2 (5 bases each). There are 14 residues in the CDR3. V lost 1 base and J lost 5, with 11 bases in between. CDR3 residues: CASSLGDGAETQYF. CDR3 sequence (DNA): TGTGCCAGCAGTTTAGGGGACGGGGCGGAGACCCAGTACTTC.

The chain recombines TRBV2 with TRBJ1-6; tentatively, D is TRBD1 (5 bases). Per germline, CDR1 SNHLY and CDR2 FYNNEI. This CDR3 has 13 residues. V lost 3 bases and J lost 8, with 8 bases in between. The DNA for the CDR3 is TGTGCCAGCAGTGACAGGGAGTATTCACCCCTCCACTTT. Translated, it gives CASSDREYSPLHF.

The chain combines TRBV6-2 or TRBV6-3 with TRBJ1-5, with D possibly matching TRBD1 (5 bases). This CDR3 spans 15 amino acids. Between the trimmed V and J ends, which lost 6 bases and 3 bases, there was a span of 15 bases. CDR1 MNHEY and CDR2 SVGEGT come from the germline V gene. CDR3 sequence (DNA): TGTGCCAGCAGCCCTGGCGACAGCCTCAATCAGCCCCAGCATTTT. This sequence encodes CASSPGDSLNQPQHF.

The V call is TRBV20-1, the J call TRBJ2-1, with D hard to call. V was cut by 0 bases and J by 3 bases, with 9 bases left in between. The CDR3 is made up of 14 amino acids. Germline V gives CDR1 DFQATT, CDR2 SNEGSKA (reference sequence). CDR3 in DNA: TGCAGTGCTAGAGATAAGGCTAGCTACAATGAGCAGTTCTTC. Its protein is CSARDKASYNEQFF.

This clonotype appeared a few times. The chain uses TRBV29-1 and TRBJ2-2; D is possibly TRBD1 (5 bases). The CDR3 loop spans 13 amino acids. Trimming pared 7 bases from V and 6 bases from J, leaving 15 bases between. Germline V gene data show CDR1 as SQVTM and CDR2 as ANQGSEA. The CDR3 region is CSARQGVSGELFF. In nucleotides, the CDR3 is TGCAGCGCCCGGCAGGGTGTATCCGGGGAGCTGTTTTTT.

This clonotype appeared a few times. The rearrangement links TRBV6-5 to TRBJ2-5; tentatively, D is TRBD1 or TRBD2 (6 bases each). Germline V lookup: CDR1 MNHEY, CDR2 SVGAGI. V lost 2 bases and J lost 5, with 9 bases in between. This CDR3 is 13 amino acids long. The CDR3 DNA is TGTGCCAGCAGTTACCAGGGGAGGGAGACCCAGTACTTC. It encodes CASSYQGRETQYF.

At least ten counts were recorded for this clonotype. This chain connects TRBV15 to TRBJ2-7, with D hard to call. V lost 3 bases and J lost 0, with 6 bases in between. Germline CDR1 and CDR2: LNHNV and YYDKDF (reference sequence). This CDR3 region has 13 residues. The CDR3, as DNA: TGTGCCACCAGCAGTCTTTTCTCCTACGAGCAGTACTTC. It translates to CATSSLFSYEQYF. The variable domain in full, completed from reference TRBV15 and TRBJ2-7, reads DAMVIQNPRYQVTQFGKPVTLSCSQTLNHNVMYWYQQKSSQAPKLLFHYYDKDFNNEADTPDNFQSRRPNTSFCFLDIRSPGLGDTAMYLCATSSLFSYEQYFGPGTRLTVT.

This clonotype turned up a few times. The chain has TRBV20-1 and TRBJ2-1; D is possibly TRBD2 (5 bases). This CDR3 spans 13 amino acids. CDR1 and CDR2 from the germline V gene are DFQATT and SNEGSKA (reference sequence). V was trimmed by 7 bases and J by 0 bases, leaving 10 bases between them. This CDR3 is CSETSFSYNEQFF. CDR3 DNA sequence: TGCAGTGAAACTAGTTTCTCCTACAATGAGCAGTTCTTC.

The V call is TRBV29-1, the J call TRBJ1-2, with D unresolved. Germline CDR1 SQVTM, CDR2 ANQGSEA. This CDR3 spans 10 amino acids. V lost 5 bases to trimming and J lost 2 bases, with 3 bases between them. The CDR3 loop reads CSVLNYGYTF. The CDR3 DNA is TGCAGCGTTTTAAACTATGGCTACACCTTC.

In its sample, this clonotype was seen a few times. This rearrangement joins TRBV5-5 to TRBJ2-7, with 8 bases aligning to TRBD1. Germline CDR1 reads SGHKS; CDR2 reads YYEKEE (reference sequence). Losses at the gene ends were 1 base for V and 4 bases for J; bases not matched to a gene: 4. The CDR3 runs 14 residues. This chain's CDR3 is CASSLTGGKYEQYF. CDR3 DNA: TGTGCCAGCAGCTTGACAGGGGGTAAATACGAGCAGTACTTC.

This clonotype was counted many times. The chain joins TRBV29-1 to TRBJ2-4, with 8 positions matching TRBD2. Trimming cost V 5 bases and J 6 bases; bases outside gene matches: 6. CDR1 is SQVTM and CDR2 is ANQGSEA in the germline V gene. CDR3 length: 13 residues. Written as DNA, the CDR3 is TGCAGCGTTCGCAGCGGGAGTGGAAACATTCAGTACTTC. Protein product: CSVRSGSGNIQYF. Filled out from reference TRBV29-1 and TRBJ2-4, the complete variable domain reads SAVISQKPSRDICQRGTSLTIQCQVDSQVTMMFWYRQQPGQSLTLIATANQGSEATYESGFVIDKFPISRPNLTFSTLTVSNMSPEDSSIYLCSVRSGSGNIQYFGAGTRLSVL.

The chain carries TRBV28 and TRBJ2-7; 10 positions agree with TRBD1. The CDR3 consists of 15 residues. Trimming at V came to 6 bases and at J to 1 base, leaving 6 bases not matched to a gene. The germline V gene encodes CDR1 MDHEN and CDR2 SYDVKM. The CDR3 is CASSPGQGPSYEQYF. CDR3 bases: TGTGCCAGCAGCCCGGGACAGGGGCCTTCCTACGAGCAGTACTTC.

This rearrangement joins TRBV7-3 to TRBJ2-1; D uncertain. Germline V gives CDR1 SGHTA, CDR2 FQGTGA. The CDR3 has 15 amino acids. V lost 5 bases, J lost 7 bases, and 18 bases lay in between. DNA of the CDR3: TGTGCCAGCAGCAGCACGGGTCGCCAAGGGAATGAGCAGTTCTTC. Translation: CASSSTGRQGNEQFF. The full variable domain, with the rest looked up from reference TRBV7-3 and TRBJ2-1, is GAGVSQTPSNKVTEKGKYVELRCDPISGHTALYWYRQSLGQGPEFLIYFQGTGAADDSGLPNDRFFAVRPEGSVSTLKIQRTERGDSAVYLCASSSTGRQGNEQFFGPGTRLTVL.

CDR3 nucleotide sequence: TGTGCCAGCAGCTTTCTAGGTGCAGATACGCAGTATTTT. Amino acid sequence: CASSFLGADTQYF. The chain combines TRBV7-9 with TRBJ2-3, with D hard to call. CDR1 and CDR2 (germline): SEHNR, FQNEAQ (reference sequence). This CDR3 region has 13 residues. Between the trimmed V and J ends, which lost 3 bases and 4 bases, there was a span of 8 bases. The whole variable domain, filled in from reference TRBV7-9 and TRBJ2-3, reads DTGVSQNPRHKITKRGQNVTFRCDPISEHNRLYWYRQTLGQGPEFLTYFQNEAQLEKSRLLSDRFSAERPKGSFSTLEIQRTEQGDSAMYLCASSFLGADTQYFGPGTRLTVL.